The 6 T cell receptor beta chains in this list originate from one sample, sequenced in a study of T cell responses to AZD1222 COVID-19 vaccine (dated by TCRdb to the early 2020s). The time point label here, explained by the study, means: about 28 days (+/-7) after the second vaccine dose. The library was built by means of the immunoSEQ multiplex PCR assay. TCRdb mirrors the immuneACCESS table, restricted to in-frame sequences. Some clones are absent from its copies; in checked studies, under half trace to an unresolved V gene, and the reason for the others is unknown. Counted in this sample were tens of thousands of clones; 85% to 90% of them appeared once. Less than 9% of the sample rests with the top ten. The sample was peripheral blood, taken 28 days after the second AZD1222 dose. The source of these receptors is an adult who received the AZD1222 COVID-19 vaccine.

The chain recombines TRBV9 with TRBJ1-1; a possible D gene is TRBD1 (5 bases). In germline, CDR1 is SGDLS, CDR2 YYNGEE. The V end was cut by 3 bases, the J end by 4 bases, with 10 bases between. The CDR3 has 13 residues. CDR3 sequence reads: CASSDGGLTEAFF. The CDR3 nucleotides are TGTGCCAGCAGCGATGGGGGACTCACTGAAGCTTTCTTT.

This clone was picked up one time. For the CDR3, the DNA is TGCAGCGCCAGAGGGAGGGTTGGGCACGAGCAGTACTTC. Translating it yields CSARGRVGHEQYF. The chain combines TRBV29-1 with TRBJ2-7; 7 bases agree with TRBD2. CDR1 and CDR2 (germline): SQVTM, ANQGSEA. Trimming cost V 7 bases and J 5 bases; bases outside gene matches: 11. The CDR3 spans 13 residues.

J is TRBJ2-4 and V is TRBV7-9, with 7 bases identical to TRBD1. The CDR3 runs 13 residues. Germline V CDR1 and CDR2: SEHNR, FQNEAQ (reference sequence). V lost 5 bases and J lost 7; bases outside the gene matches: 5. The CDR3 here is CASSTDRVNIQYF. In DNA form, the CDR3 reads TGTGCCAGCAGCACCGACAGGGTGAACATTCAGTACTTC. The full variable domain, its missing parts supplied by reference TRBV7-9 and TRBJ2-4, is DTGVSQNPRHKITKRGQNVTFRCDPISEHNRLYWYRQTLGQGPEFLTYFQNEAQLEKSRLLSDRFSAERPKGSFSTLEIQRTEQGDSAMYLCASSTDRVNIQYFGAGTRLSVL.

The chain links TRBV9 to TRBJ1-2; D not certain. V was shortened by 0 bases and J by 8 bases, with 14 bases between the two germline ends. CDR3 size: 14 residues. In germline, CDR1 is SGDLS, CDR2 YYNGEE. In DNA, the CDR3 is TGTGCCAGCAGCGTAGAGGCAGGCCCAAGGGGCTACACCTTC. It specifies CASSVEAGPRGYTF.

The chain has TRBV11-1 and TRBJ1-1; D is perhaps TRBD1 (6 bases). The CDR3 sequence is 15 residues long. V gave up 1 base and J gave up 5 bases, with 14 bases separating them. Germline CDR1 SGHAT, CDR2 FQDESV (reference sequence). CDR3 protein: CASSLGLGRGTEAFF. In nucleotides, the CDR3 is TGTGCCAGCAGCTTAGGCCTCGGCAGGGGAACTGAAGCTTTCTTT.

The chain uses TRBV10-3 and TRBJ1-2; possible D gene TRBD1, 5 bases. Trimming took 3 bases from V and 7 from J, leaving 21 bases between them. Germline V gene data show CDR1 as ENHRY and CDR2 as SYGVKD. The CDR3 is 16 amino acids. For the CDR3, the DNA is TGTGCCATCAGTGACCCCAACGACCCCGAAAGGGGTGGCTACACCTTC. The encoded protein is CAISDPNDPERGGYTF.